Below are 29 T cell receptor beta chains sequenced from a single sample in a study of blood T cell repertoires in COVID-19. Sequencing used immunoSEQ multiplex PCR; TCRdb keeps in-frame clones, though not all of them. The data contain approximately 93,000 clones, roughly 88% of them singletons. Sequenced sample: peripheral blood. These TCRs come from a man aged 55 to 70 with acute or convalescent COVID-19.

The rearrangement joins TRBV13 to TRBJ2-2; 10 bases are a match to TRBD1. With V trimmed by 3 bases and J by 7 bases, 5 bases remained unmatched. Germline V CDR1 and CDR2: PRHDT, FYEKMQ (reference sequence). The CDR3 has 15 amino acids. The CDR3 here is CASSFGTGDGGELFF. The CDR3 bases are TGTGCCAGCAGCTTCGGGACAGGGGATGGCGGGGAGCTGTTTTTT.

The J gene is TRBJ1-5, the V gene TRBV18; D is uncertain. Germline-derived CDR1 and CDR2 are KGHSH and LQKENI. The CDR3 runs to 13 residues. Trimming took 1 base from V and 4 from J, leaving 5 bases between them. The CDR3 region has the DNA TGTGCCAGCTCACCACAACTAAATCAGCCCCAGCATTTT. It encodes CASSPQLNQPQHF. The full variable domain, in which reference TRBV18 and TRBJ1-5 provide the parts outside the CDR3, is NAGVMQNPRHLVRRRGQEARLRCSPMKGHSHVYWYRQLPEEGLKFMVYLQKENIIDESGMPKERFSAEFPKEGPSILRIQQVVRGDSAAYFCASSPQLNQPQHFGDGTRLSIL.

V is TRBV14 and J is TRBJ1-6; D is unresolved. The V gene lost 0 bases and the J gene lost 13 bases, with 10 bases spanning the gap. The V gene's germline CDR1 is SGHDN and CDR2 FVKESK. This CDR3 has 13 residues. CDR3 protein: CASSQERRSPLHF. The DNA of the CDR3 is TGTGCCAGCAGCCAAGAAAGGCGGTCGCCCCTCCACTTT.

The chain couples TRBV12-3 or TRBV12-4 to TRBJ1-6, with TRBD1 matching 7 bases. The CDR3 spans 13 residues. V trimming: 6 bases; J trimming: 7 bases; junction bases outside the gene matches: 3. The CDR3 nucleotides are TGTGCCAGCAGGACAGGGTGGAATTCACCCCTCCACTTT. Its protein product is CASRTGWNSPLHF.

CDR3 DNA sequence: TGCGCCAGCAGCCCCCGGACAGGGTCCCTATATGGCTACACCTTC. It specifies CASSPRTGSLYGYTF. V gene TRBV5-1 combines with J gene TRBJ1-2; TRBD1 matches at 8 bases. Losses at the gene ends were 4 bases for V and 5 bases for J; bases not matched to a gene: 10. Germline V gives CDR1 SGHRS, CDR2 YFSETQ. This CDR3 is built from 15 residues. The whole variable domain, remainder taken from reference TRBV5-1 and TRBJ1-2, is KAGVTQTPRYLIKTRGQQVTLSCSPISGHRSVSWYQQTPGQGLQFLFEYFSETQRNKGNFPGRFSGRQFSNSRSEMNVSTLELGDSALYLCASSPRTGSLYGYTFGSGTRLTVV.

This clone was counted once. The V gene is TRBV19, the J gene TRBJ2-5; 10 bases fit TRBD2. CDR3 length: 16 residues. Germline V gives CDR1 LNHDA, CDR2 SQIVND (reference sequence). J lost 2 bases, V lost 1 base, and 4 bases had no gene match. The DNA of the CDR3 is TGTGCCAGTAGTATAGGAACTAGCGGGATTCAAGAGACCCAGTACTTC. Translating gives CASSIGTSGIQETQYF.

The chain joins TRBV7-3 to TRBJ1-2; D gene unclear. The CDR3 has 13 residues. With 5 bases removed from V and 4 bases from J, the gap between germline ends came to 11 bases. The germline gives CDR1 SGHTA, CDR2 FQGTGA. This CDR3 reads CASSAGRAYGYTF. CDR3 bases: TGTGCCAGCAGCGCCGGGAGGGCCTATGGCTACACCTTC.

The chain recombines TRBV11-2 with TRBJ2-5; 10 bases fit TRBD1. CDR3 length: 13 residues. Losses at the gene ends were 4 bases for V and 5 bases for J; bases not matched to a gene: 1. Germline lookup yields CDR1 SGHAT and CDR2 FQNNGV. CDR3: CASSSGQGETQYF. The DNA for the CDR3 is TGTGCCAGCAGCTCGGGACAGGGGGAGACCCAGTACTTC.

V is TRBV5-1 and J is TRBJ2-5; TRBD2 might be the D (5 bases). The CDR3 has 15 residues. Germline assignment: CDR1 SGHRS and CDR2 YFSETQ. V was trimmed by 0 bases and J by 2 bases, leaving 11 bases between them. The CDR3 nucleotides are TGCGCCAGCAGCTTGGGCGGGTCCAAGCAAGAGACCCAGTACTTC. Protein: CASSLGGSKQETQYF.

The chain has TRBV19 and TRBJ2-3, with TRBD1 matching over 9 bases. Germline V gives CDR1 LNHDA, CDR2 SQIVND (reference sequence). The CDR3 is 17 amino acids. The J segment lost 2 bases and the V segment lost 2 bases, leaving 8 bases of the junction unmatched. The CDR3 spells CASSIKSRQGDTDTQYF. CDR3 nucleotides: TGTGCCAGTAGTATAAAGTCGAGACAGGGGGACACAGATACGCAGTATTTT. Looking up the rest from reference TRBV19 and TRBJ2-3 gives the full variable domain: DGGITQSPKYLFRKEGQNVTLSCEQNLNHDAMYWYRQDPGQGLRLIYYSQIVNDFQKGDIAEGYSVSREKKESFPLTVTSAQKNPTAFYLCASSIKSRQGDTDTQYFGPGTRLTVL.

The chain carries TRBV5-1 and TRBJ2-7, with TRBD1 identical over 9 bases. With V trimmed by 4 bases and J by 4 bases, 6 bases remained unmatched. There are 14 residues in the CDR3. In germline, CDR1 is SGHRS, CDR2 YFSETQ. The CDR3 DNA is TGCGCCAGCAGCACGTCGGGACAGGGTTACGAGCAGTACTTC. It yields the protein CASSTSGQGYEQYF. Combining the CDR3 with reference TRBV5-1 and TRBJ2-7 gives the whole variable domain KAGVTQTPRYLIKTRGQQVTLSCSPISGHRSVSWYQQTPGQGLQFLFEYFSETQRNKGNFPGRFSGRQFSNSRSEMNVSTLELGDSALYLCASSTSGQGYEQYFGPGTRLTVT.

The gene calls are TRBV6-6 and TRBJ2-7; 7 nucleotides agree with TRBD1. There are 14 residues in the CDR3. Germline CDR1 is MNHNY and CDR2 is SVGAGI (reference sequence). The trim removed 0 bases at V and 2 bases at J, leaving 1 base unmatched. CDR3 DNA sequence: TGTGCCAGCAGTTACTCCGACAGGGCCTACGAGCAGTACTTC. Translation: CASSYSDRAYEQYF.

This clone appeared once. The chain combines TRBV5-1 with TRBJ2-3, with 9 bases fitting TRBD1. Germline trimming cut 4 bases from V and 3 bases from J; bases unmatched to any gene: 9. CDR1 and CDR2 (germline): SGHRS, YFSETQ. This CDR3 spans 16 amino acids. DNA of the CDR3: TGCGCCAGCAGCGCCGGGGACAGGGTGTCGACAGATACGCAGTATTTT. Translated: CASSAGDRVSTDTQYF.

The chain has TRBV23-1 and TRBJ2-1, with 7 bases fitting TRBD2. TRBV23-1 is filed as an ORF, its function uncertain. J gave up 7 bases and V 4 bases, and 7 bases lay outside the gene matches. This CDR3 contains 14 residues. In DNA, the CDR3 is TGCGCCAGCAGTCCGAGACTAGCACGGAATGAGCAGTTCTTC. It encodes CASSPRLARNEQFF.

The chain uses TRBV27 and TRBJ2-3; D is undetermined. Trimming removed 3 bases from V and 0 bases from J, with 19 bases in between. The CDR3 contains 18 residues. Looked up from germline, CDR1 is MNHEY and CDR2 is SMNVEV (reference sequence). This CDR3 reads CASSFPGKRTPSTDTQYF. CDR3 coding DNA: TGTGCCAGCAGTTTCCCGGGTAAAAGAACTCCTAGCACAGATACGCAGTATTTT.

The chain is built from TRBV29-1 and TRBJ1-2; TRBD1 aligns across 11 bases. Germline V gene sequence: CDR1 SQVTM, CDR2 ANQGSEA. V gave up 6 bases and J gave up 5 bases; unmatched junction bases: 5. The CDR3 totals 13 residues. CDR3 nucleotide sequence: TGCAGCGTCCTCGGACAGGGGGCTTATGGCTACACCTTC. Residues: CSVLGQGAYGYTF.

The J gene is TRBJ2-2, the V gene TRBV11-3; D gene unclear. CDR1 is SGHNT, CDR2 YENEEA, per germline. Trimming cost V 2 bases and J 5 bases, with 3 bases left between them. There are 12 residues in the CDR3. CDR3 protein: CASSLTTGELFF. Written as DNA, the CDR3 is TGTGCCAGCAGCTTAACTACCGGGGAGCTGTTTTTT.

The chain couples TRBV5-1 to TRBJ2-1; 15 nucleotides align to TRBD2. With 0 bases clipped from V and 0 bases from J, the junction kept 4 bases outside the gene matches. The CDR3 runs 19 residues. CDR1 SGHRS and CDR2 YFSETQ come from the germline V gene. This CDR3 reads CASSLEGLAGGISYNEQFF. The CDR3 DNA follows: TGCGCCAGCAGCTTGGAGGGACTAGCGGGGGGCATCTCCTACAATGAGCAGTTCTTC.

The CDR3 reads CASGIGQGSSTGELFF. As DNA, the CDR3 is TGTGCTAGTGGTATTGGACAGGGGTCGTCCACCGGGGAGCTGTTTTTT. The J gene is TRBJ2-2, the V gene TRBV12-5; 9 bases are shared with TRBD1. Looked up from germline, CDR1 is LGHNT and CDR2 is FRNRAP. The CDR3 covers 16 residues. The V gene end was trimmed by 5 bases and the J gene end by 4 bases; junction bases not matched to a gene: 8.

The rearrangement joins TRBV5-1 to TRBJ1-4; 7 nucleotides agree with TRBD1. V was clipped by 0 bases and J by 5 bases; unmatched bases: 4. Germline CDR1 and CDR2: SGHRS and YFSETQ. This CDR3 has 15 residues. DNA of the CDR3: TGCGCCAGCAGCTTGGGACAGGGAATGAATGAAAAACTGTTTTTT. It is translated as CASSLGQGMNEKLFF.

This clone was found once. Written as DNA, the CDR3 is TGTGCCAGCAGTTACTCGAAAGACAGGCCGGTAGGCTACACCTTC. Its protein product is CASSYSKDRPVGYTF. This chain links TRBV6-5 with TRBJ1-2, with D perhaps matching TRBD1 (6 bases). CDR3 size: 15 residues. Between the trimmed V and J ends, which lost 0 bases and 8 bases, there was a span of 16 bases. The germline gives CDR1 MNHEY, CDR2 SVGAGI.

The chain recombines TRBV5-1 with TRBJ2-7, with D tentatively TRBD1 (5 bases). Per germline, CDR1 SGHRS and CDR2 YFSETQ. The CDR3 sequence is 15 residues long. Trimming cost V 1 base and J 3 bases, with 14 bases left between them. The DNA of the CDR3 is TGCGCCAGCAGCTTGAACCAGGGTATTCTCTACGAGCAGTACTTC. Translating gives CASSLNQGILYEQYF.

The genes are TRBV19 and TRBJ2-5; possible D gene TRBD2, 5 bases. Germline V gene sequence: CDR1 LNHDA, CDR2 SQIVND (reference sequence). This CDR3 region has 12 residues. V lost 2 bases and J 9 bases, leaving 10 bases between the germline ends. The CDR3 region is CASSISRGSQYF. CDR3 DNA sequence: TGTGCCAGTAGTATATCCCGAGGGTCCCAGTACTTC.

The CDR3 sequence is CASRKPSKHRDRAGNEQFF. The DNA for the CDR3 is TGTGCCAGCAGGAAACCATCAAAACATAGGGACAGGGCTGGCAATGAGCAGTTCTTC. The V and J genes are TRBV6-4 and TRBJ2-1; 9 bases align to TRBD1. Per the germline V gene, CDR1 is MRHNA and CDR2 is SNTAGT. With 6 bases clipped from V and 6 bases from J, the junction kept 21 bases outside the gene matches. The CDR3 covers 19 residues.

The DNA for the CDR3 is TGTGCCAGCAGTTCAAGACAGGGAACTTTGCAGTACTTC. It yields the protein CASSSRQGTLQYF. The chain carries TRBV27 and TRBJ2-5; TRBD1 agrees at 7 bases. V shed 4 bases, J shed 11 bases, and the junction held 10 bases outside the gene matches. Germline V lookup: CDR1 MNHEY, CDR2 SMNVEV (reference sequence). The CDR3 consists of 13 residues.

The chain employs TRBV6-4 and TRBJ1-1; D possibly corresponds to TRBD1 (5 bases). Trimming cost V 8 bases and J 6 bases, with 22 bases left between them. The CDR3 runs 15 residues. Germline V lookup: CDR1 MRHNA, CDR2 SNTAGT. The CDR3 sequence: CASQRERGYTSEAFF. The DNA for the CDR3 is TGTGCCAGCCAGCGGGAGAGGGGATATACGTCTGAAGCTTTCTTT.

The chain employs TRBV6-5 and TRBJ1-6; tentative D call: TRBD1 (5 bases). There are 14 residues in the CDR3. Deletions cut 4 bases from V and 5 bases from J, with 9 bases between. The germline V gene encodes CDR1 MNHEY and CDR2 SVGAGI. The CDR3 here is CASSLDTNNSPLHF. The CDR3 DNA sequence: TGTGCCAGCAGTTTGGACACCAATAATTCACCCCTCCACTTT.

This clone was seen once. The rearrangement links TRBV23-1 to TRBJ2-5, with D unclear. TRBV23-1 is an ORF, and what it does is uncertain. The CDR3 has 16 residues. V was cut by 2 bases and J by 0 bases, with 13 bases left in between. In nucleotides, the CDR3 is TGCGCCAGCAGTCAAAGGCAGGCGATGTACCAAGAGACCCAGTACTTC. It yields the protein CASSQRQAMYQETQYF.

The chain links TRBV20-1 to TRBJ2-4; 10 nucleotides line up with TRBD2. V gave up 3 bases and J gave up 6 bases; unmatched junction bases: 11. CDR3 length: 16 residues. CDR1 and CDR2 (germline): DFQATT, SNEGSKA (reference sequence). The CDR3 here is CSASNLAGGLINIQYF. The CDR3 coding sequence is TGCAGTGCTAGTAATTTAGCGGGAGGCCTGATAAACATTCAGTACTTC.